These 14 T cell receptor beta chains were sequenced from one sample in a study of blood T cell repertoires in COVID-19. Assay: immunoSEQ multiplex PCR; the TCRdb copy retains only in-frame clones and omits some. Of about 84,000 clones listed, 80% to 90% were seen once; the top ten hold roughly two fifths. What was sequenced was peripheral blood. These receptors all stem from a man older than 75 with active or convalescent COVID-19.

V and J are TRBV19 and TRBJ2-3; TRBD1 matches at 11 bases. The J segment lost 1 base and the V segment lost 5 bases, leaving 5 bases of the junction unmatched. There are 16 residues in the CDR3. Germline V gene sequence: CDR1 LNHDA, CDR2 SQIVND (reference sequence). The CDR3: CASSGQGAGRTDTQYF. In DNA, the CDR3 is TGTGCCAGTAGTGGACAGGGGGCTGGTCGCACAGATACGCAGTATTTT.

This clone appeared a single time. CDR3 sequence (DNA): TGTGCCAGCAGCCAAACCGGGAGAGCTAACTATGGCTACACCTTC. This gives the protein CASSQTGRANYGYTF. The chain links TRBV3-1 (or the pseudogene TRBV3-2) to TRBJ1-2; no definite D call. Trimming took off 2 bases at V and 0 bases at J, with 10 bases between the two ends. Germline CDR1 LGHDT, CDR2 YNNKEL (reference sequence). This CDR3 is 15 amino acids long.

The chain is built from TRBV18 and TRBJ2-1, with 13 bases lining up with TRBD2. The CDR3 has 16 amino acids. CDR1 and CDR2 (germline): KGHSH, LQKENI. Germline trimming cut 3 bases from V and 6 bases from J; bases unmatched to any gene: 5. In DNA form, the CDR3 reads TGTGCCAGCTCACCCGGGGGACTAGCGGGACGCAATGAGCAGTTCTTC. Protein: CASSPGGLAGRNEQFF.

V and J are TRBV19 and TRBJ2-3; D is perhaps TRBD2 (6 bases). The V gene's germline CDR1 is LNHDA and CDR2 SQIVND (reference sequence). Trimming cost V 5 bases and J 2 bases, with 11 bases left between them. This CDR3 spans 14 amino acids. CDR3: CASSLRDSTDTQYF. In DNA form, the CDR3 reads TGTGCCAGTAGTCTACGGGACTCCACAGATACGCAGTATTTT.

The gene calls are TRBV15 and TRBJ2-1; possible D gene TRBD2, 5 bases. The CDR3 is 17 amino acids. Trimming removed 3 bases at V and 0 bases at J, with 15 bases between. Per the germline V gene, CDR1 is LNHNV and CDR2 is YYDKDF (reference sequence). The CDR3: CATSSTRTGISYNEQFF. The CDR3 region has the DNA TGTGCCACCAGCAGTACTCGGACGGGAATCTCCTACAATGAGCAGTTCTTC.

This sequence joins TRBV15 and TRBJ2-1, with 9 bases identical to TRBD1. Germline CDR1 and CDR2: LNHNV and YYDKDF (reference sequence). Unmatched junction bases numbered 3, after V lost 5 bases and J lost 1 base. The CDR3 is 15 residues long. DNA of the CDR3: TGTGCCACCAGCGCCGGGACAGGGTCCTACAATGAGCAGTTCTTC. Amino acids: CATSAGTGSYNEQFF.

This chain connects TRBV7-6 to TRBJ1-1, with a tentative D call TRBD1 (6 bases). With 5 bases removed from V and 0 bases from J, the gap between germline ends came to 10 bases. This CDR3 region has 14 residues. Germline-derived CDR1 and CDR2 are SGHVS and FNYEAQ. CDR3 nucleotides: TGTGCCAGCAGCCCCCGGACAGTGAACACTGAAGCTTTCTTT. Amino acid sequence: CASSPRTVNTEAFF.

The gene calls are TRBV5-4 and TRBJ1-6, with 8 bases that match TRBD1. The CDR3 covers 15 residues. Germline CDR1 reads SGHNT; CDR2 reads YYREEE (reference sequence). Unmatched junction bases numbered 14, after V lost 2 bases and J lost 16 bases. The CDR3 region is CASSFTGGRRVSLHF. In DNA, the CDR3 is TGTGCCAGCAGCTTTACAGGGGGGAGGCGGGTATCTCTCCACTTT.

The chain is built from TRBV4-1 and TRBJ1-3, with 7 bases identical to TRBD1. The CDR3 is made up of 17 amino acids. Germline trimming cut 4 bases from V and 2 bases from J; bases unmatched to any gene: 11. CDR1 and CDR2 (germline): MGHRA, YSYEKL. The CDR3 region has the DNA TGCGCCAGCAGCCCTTCAGAAATCAGGGGGGCTGGAAACACCATATATTTT. This gives the protein CASSPSEIRGAGNTIYF.

The chain recombines TRBV5-4 with TRBJ1-6; the D is unclear. Germline V gene data show CDR1 as SGHNT and CDR2 as YYREEE (reference sequence). The CDR3 covers 15 residues. The V end lost 2 bases, the J end lost 0 bases, and 6 bases lay between the germline ends. Written as DNA, the CDR3 is TGTGCCAGCAGCTTAATCGGCTCCTATAATTCACCCCTCCACTTT. Its protein is CASSLIGSYNSPLHF.

The chain recombines TRBV19 with TRBJ2-1, with D maybe TRBD2 (6 bases). CDR3 length: 13 amino acids. Germline CDR1 LNHDA, CDR2 SQIVND (reference sequence). Trimming pared 6 bases from V and 6 bases from J, leaving 12 bases between. In DNA form, the CDR3 reads TGTGCCAGTAGCCGAGGGACTTCCAATGAGCAGTTCTTC. It is translated as CASSRGTSNEQFF.

The chain uses TRBV2 and TRBJ2-2; D is ambiguous. V shed 5 bases and J shed 1 base, with 5 bases lying between them. Germline-derived CDR1 and CDR2 are SNHLY and FYNNEI. This CDR3 has 13 amino acids. The CDR3 DNA is TGTGCCAGCAGTTCGGGGAACACCGGGGAGCTGTTTTTT. Amino acid sequence: CASSSGNTGELFF.

V and J are TRBV20-1 and TRBJ1-2; D gene unclear. V shed 5 bases and J shed 7 bases, with 11 bases lying between them. The CDR3 consists of 11 residues. Germline lookup yields CDR1 DFQATT and CDR2 SNEGSKA (reference sequence). The CDR3 DNA reads as TGCAGTGCTGGGCGAGATGGTGGCTACACCTTC. This encodes CSAGRDGGYTF.

The V gene is TRBV12-3 or TRBV12-4, the J gene TRBJ2-1; the D gene is possibly TRBD2 (5 bases). V gave up 11 bases and J gave up 0 bases, with 8 bases separating them. This CDR3 contains 12 residues. As DNA, the CDR3 is TGTGCCTCCGAGGGCTCCTACAATGAGCAGTTCTTC. It specifies CASEGSYNEQFF.